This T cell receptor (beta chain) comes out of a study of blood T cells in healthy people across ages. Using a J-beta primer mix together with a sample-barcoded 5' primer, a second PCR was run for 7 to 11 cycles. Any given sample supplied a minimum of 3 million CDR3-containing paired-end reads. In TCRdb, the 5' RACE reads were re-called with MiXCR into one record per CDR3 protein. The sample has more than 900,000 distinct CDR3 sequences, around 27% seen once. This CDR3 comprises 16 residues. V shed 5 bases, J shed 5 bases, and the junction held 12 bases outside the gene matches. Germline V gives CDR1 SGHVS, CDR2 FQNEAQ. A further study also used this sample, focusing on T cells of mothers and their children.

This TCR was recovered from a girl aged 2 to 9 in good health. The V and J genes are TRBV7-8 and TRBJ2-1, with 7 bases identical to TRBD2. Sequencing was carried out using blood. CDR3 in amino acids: CASSGGLMGFDNEQFF. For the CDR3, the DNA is TGTGCCAGCAGCGGGGGACTAATGGGTTTTGACAATGAGCAGTTCTTC.